Listed here are 22 T cell receptor beta chains from one sample, sequenced in a study of cytomegalovirus exposure and HLA in healthy donors. The protocol was immunoSEQ multiplex PCR, while the TCRdb copy is restricted to in-frame clones and leaves out a portion. The sample has some 120,000 clones; around 94% are singletons. The source material was PBMCs. The source of these receptors is a woman aged 18 to 35 in good health and CMV-seronegative.

This chain connects TRBV11-2 to TRBJ2-1, with D possibly TRBD1 on 6 matching bases. With 5 bases removed from V and 14 bases from J, the gap between germline ends came to 16 bases. The germline gives CDR1 SGHAT, CDR2 FQNNGV. The CDR3 consists of 12 residues. CDR3 protein: CASSPQGPREFF. CDR3 in DNA: TGTGCCAGCAGCCCACAGGGACCTCGTGAGTTCTTC.

V and J are TRBV11-2 and TRBJ1-5; no definite D call. Germline lookup yields CDR1 SGHAT and CDR2 FQNNGV. This CDR3 has 13 amino acids. With 0 bases removed from V and 9 bases from J, the gap between germline ends came to 9 bases. The DNA for the CDR3 is TGTGCCAGCAGCTTAGATAGGAGGGCGCCCCAGCATTTT. It specifies CASSLDRRAPQHF.

The chain links TRBV6-5 to TRBJ1-3; D gene ambiguous. The CDR3 covers 14 residues. Trimming removed 6 bases from V and 0 bases from J, with 9 bases in between. CDR1 is MNHEY, CDR2 SVGAGI, per germline. As DNA, the CDR3 is TGTGCCAGCAGCACAGTAAACTCTGGAAACACCATATATTTT. This sequence encodes CASSTVNSGNTIYF.

This chain joins TRBV6-5 and TRBJ2-3; 7 nucleotides align to TRBD1. The germline V gene encodes CDR1 MNHEY and CDR2 SVGAGI. V shed 0 bases and J 3 bases; nucleotides not matched to a gene: 6. This CDR3 is 16 amino acids long. In DNA, the CDR3 is TGTGCCAGCAGTTACTCGAAAGGGGGCGAGACAGATACGCAGTATTTT. It translates to CASSYSKGGETDTQYF.

V is TRBV7-2 and J is TRBJ2-1, with D unresolved. Per germline, CDR1 SGHTA and CDR2 FQGNSA. V was shortened by 4 bases and J by 4 bases, with 5 bases between the two germline ends. The CDR3 loop spans 12 amino acids. CDR3 DNA: TGTGCCAGCAGCTCCCGTTACAATGAGCAGTTCTTC. Its protein is CASSSRYNEQFF. The full variable domain, with the rest looked up from reference TRBV7-2 and TRBJ2-1, is GAGVSQSPSNKVTEKGKDVELRCDPISGHTALYWYRQSLGQGLEFLIYFQGNSAPDKSGLPSDRFSAERTGGSVSTLTIQRTQQEDSAVYLCASSSRYNEQFFGPGTRLTVL.

The chain carries TRBV28 and TRBJ1-2; 9 positions match TRBD1. CDR3 length: 14 residues. V was pared by 6 bases and J by 5 bases, with 7 bases of the junction left unmatched. Per germline, CDR1 MDHEN and CDR2 SYDVKM. CDR3 loop: CASRSGQGDYGYTF. The CDR3, as DNA: TGTGCCAGCAGATCGGGACAGGGTGATTATGGCTACACCTTC.

The gene calls are TRBV9 and TRBJ1-3; D is ambiguous. Germline-derived CDR1 and CDR2 are SGDLS and YYNGEE. There are 16 residues in the CDR3. Trimming pared 4 bases from V and 2 bases from J, leaving 16 bases between. The CDR3 here is CASSPGSPSAGNTIYF. CDR3 nucleotides: TGTGCCAGCAGCCCCGGGTCCCCCTCGGCTGGAAACACCATATATTTT.

The rearrangement joins TRBV6-4 to TRBJ1-6; TRBD1 might be the D (6 bases). The CDR3 sequence is 13 residues long. Trimming removed 6 bases from V and 6 bases from J, with 9 bases in between. Germline CDR1 reads MRHNA; CDR2 reads SNTAGT. The chain's CDR3 is CASRRQANSPLHF. The CDR3 bases are TGTGCCAGCAGGCGACAGGCTAATTCACCCCTCCACTTT.

This clone was picked up a small number of times. The V call is TRBV28, the J call TRBJ1-2; D call uncertain. Per the germline V gene, CDR1 is MDHEN and CDR2 is SYDVKM. The CDR3 is made up of 12 amino acids. With 6 bases removed from V and 8 bases from J, the gap between germline ends came to 13 bases. The CDR3 sequence: CASRAGSLGYTF. CDR3 nucleotides: TGTGCCAGCAGAGCGGGGAGTTTAGGCTACACCTTC.

The rearrangement links TRBV5-5 to TRBJ2-3; D might be TRBD2 (6 bases). The V end was cut by 1 base, the J end by 6 bases, with 15 bases between. CDR3 length: 15 residues. Germline CDR1 reads SGHKS; CDR2 reads YYEKEE (reference sequence). In DNA form, the CDR3 reads TGTGCCAGCAGCTTGTTCGTACTAGCTTCCGATACGCAGTATTTT. Its protein is CASSLFVLASDTQYF.

The V gene is TRBV28, the J gene TRBJ1-4; 7 positions match TRBD1. Germline loops: CDR1 MDHEN, CDR2 SYDVKM. There are 15 residues in the CDR3. V shed 5 bases and J 3 bases; nucleotides not matched to a gene: 6. CDR3 in DNA: TGTGCCAGCAGTGGATCCCAGGGGGCTAATGAAAAACTGTTTTTT. Protein sequence: CASSGSQGANEKLFF.

This CDR3 reads CASSPGQGDNQPQHF. DNA for the CDR3: TGTGCCAGCAGCCCCGGACAGGGGGATAATCAGCCCCAGCATTTT. The chain joins TRBV27 to TRBJ1-5; 10 bases agree with TRBD1. The germline V gene has CDR1 MNHEY and CDR2 SMNVEV (reference sequence). This CDR3 has 15 residues. V shed 6 bases, J shed 4 bases, and the junction held 6 bases outside the gene matches.

This chain uses TRBV19 with TRBJ1-3; 9 bases are a match to TRBD1. Germline CDR1 LNHDA, CDR2 SQIVND (reference sequence). The CDR3 length is 16 residues. Trimming cost V 3 bases and J 3 bases; bases outside gene matches: 6. The CDR3 nucleotides are TGTGCCAGTAGTATGTTTGGACAGGGGATTGGAAACACCATATATTTT. Translation: CASSMFGQGIGNTIYF.

The chain links TRBV5-5 to TRBJ2-3; possibly TRBD2 for D (7 bases). The V gene's germline CDR1 is SGHKS and CDR2 YYEKEE (reference sequence). The CDR3 is made up of 14 amino acids. Trimming took off 7 bases at V and 0 bases at J, with 12 bases between the two ends. The CDR3 bases are TGTGCCAGCCTTCGGGGGGCGAGCACAGATACGCAGTATTTT. It is translated as CASLRGASTDTQYF.

The chain couples TRBV29-1 to TRBJ1-1; D perhaps matches TRBD1 (5 bases). CDR3 size: 13 residues. Germline V lookup: CDR1 SQVTM, CDR2 ANQGSEA. Deletions cut 6 bases from V and 4 bases from J, with 15 bases between. This CDR3 is CSVQGLRITEAFF. The CDR3 DNA reads TGCAGCGTCCAGGGCCTGCGGATCACTGAAGCTTTCTTT.

This clone was found once. The V gene is TRBV30, the J gene TRBJ2-3; tentative D call: TRBD2 (7 bases). Germline-derived CDR1 and CDR2 are GTSNPN and SVGIG (reference sequence). The CDR3 length is 13 residues. The V end lost 3 bases, the J end lost 6 bases, and 13 bases lay between the germline ends. The chain's CDR3 is CAWRWGGQDTQYF. DNA for the CDR3: TGTGCCTGGAGGTGGGGGGGGCAGGATACGCAGTATTTT. The entire variable domain, with the rest obtained from reference TRBV30 and TRBJ2-3, is as follows: SQTIHQWPATLVQPVGSPLSLECTVEGTSNPNLYWYRQAAGRGLQLLFYSVGIGQISSEVPQNLSASRPQDRQFILSSKKLLLSDSGFYLCAWRWGGQDTQYFGPGTRLTVL.

V usage is TRBV27 and J usage is TRBJ2-3; D gene unclear. The V and J ends lost 7 bases and 8 bases respectively, with 13 bases between them. The length of the CDR3 is 12 residues. Germline CDR1 reads MNHEY; CDR2 reads SMNVEV (reference sequence). The CDR3 DNA is TGTGCCAGCACCGAAGGAGCTGGTACGCAGTATTTT. It encodes CASTEGAGTQYF.

The chain's CDR3 is CASSGTLTYEQYF. CDR3 bases: TGTGCCAGCAGTGGGACACTTACCTACGAGCAGTACTTC. The V gene is TRBV6-5, the J gene TRBJ2-7; TRBD1 might be the D (6 bases). The ends were cut back, 5 bases at V and 2 bases at J, with 10 bases in the middle. CDR1 and CDR2 from the germline V gene are MNHEY and SVGAGI. This CDR3 spans 13 amino acids.

This sequence joins TRBV6-1 and TRBJ2-3; no clear D gene. Trimming shortened V by 2 bases and J by 4 bases, and 7 bases separated the two germline ends. The CDR3 runs 13 residues. The germline V gene encodes CDR1 MNHNS and CDR2 SASEGT. In DNA, the CDR3 is TGTGCCAGCAGTGAATATGTCCCAGATACGCAGTATTTT. It specifies CASSEYVPDTQYF.

The chain couples TRBV19 to TRBJ2-1; 7 bases agree with TRBD2. The CDR3 has 16 residues. Germline CDR1 LNHDA, CDR2 SQIVND (reference sequence). V shed 1 base and J 0 bases; nucleotides not matched to a gene: 3. This CDR3 reads CASSIVPGGSYNEQFF. CDR3 coding DNA: TGTGCCAGTAGTATAGTACCGGGGGGCTCCTACAATGAGCAGTTCTTC.

Only one count was recorded for this clone. CDR3 coding DNA: TGTGCCAGCAGGAGACAGGGAATGACTGAAGCTTTCTTT. Its translation: CASRRQGMTEAFF. This chain connects TRBV6-5 to TRBJ1-1, with 7 bases identical to TRBD1. This CDR3 has 13 residues. V gave up 6 bases and J gave up 5 bases; unmatched junction bases: 6. The V gene's germline CDR1 is MNHEY and CDR2 SVGAGI.

The chain links TRBV6-1 to TRBJ2-1; 11 positions match TRBD2. Germline trimming cut 10 bases from V and 6 bases from J; bases unmatched to any gene: 11. Germline CDR1 MNHNS, CDR2 SASEGT. The CDR3 contains 15 residues. CDR3 region: CAIPITSGSPNEQFF. The CDR3 DNA follows: TGTGCCATCCCGATTACTAGCGGGAGTCCCAATGAGCAGTTCTTC.